Presented here are 28 T cell receptor beta chains from one specimen sequenced in a study of blood T cells in healthy people across ages (dated by TCRdb to the mid-2010s). Library preparation used 5' RACE. Sequencing instrument: Illumina HiSeq 2500. The second PCR ran for roughly 7 to 11 cycles and used a J-beta primer mix along with a sample-barcoded 5' primer. TCRdb reprocessed the public reads (quality trimming at Q25 with fastp, clone calling with MiXCR) and kept in-frame beta chains. Each entry merges the rows of one CDR3 protein and shows their most common DNA and genes. This sample comprises fewer than 900,000 distinct CDR3 sequences, roughly 41% of them detected only once. Of the sample, 20% to 25% is held by the ten largest clones. Sequenced material: blood. These receptors were taken from a woman aged 60 to 75 in good health.

This clonotype has just a few counts. This sequence joins TRBV20-1 and TRBJ1-2; D gene unclear. Trimming left V 0 bases short and J 7 bases short, with 15 bases between. This CDR3 is 14 amino acids long. Germline CDR1 is DFQATT and CDR2 is SNEGSKA (reference sequence). The CDR3 region has the DNA TGCAGTGCTAGAGATCTGATGGCCCTTGTTGGCTACACCTTC. Amino acid sequence: CSARDLMALVGYTF.

This sequence joins TRBV7-9 and TRBJ2-5, with unresolved D. The V end was cut by 5 bases, the J end by 5 bases, with 12 bases between. The CDR3 is 13 residues long. Germline V CDR1 and CDR2: SEHNR, FQNEAQ (reference sequence). The CDR3 DNA follows: TGTGCCAGCAGCCAGATGGGTTCTGAGACCCAGTACTTC. Amino acid sequence: CASSQMGSETQYF.

This chain connects TRBV28 to TRBJ2-3, with a tentative D call TRBD2 (5 bases). The germline V gene encodes CDR1 MDHEN and CDR2 SYDVKM. The CDR3 is made up of 19 amino acids. Trimming left V 8 bases short and J 0 bases short, with 27 bases between. Here the CDR3 reads CASYNSEDPVDSSTDTQYF. For the CDR3, the DNA is TGTGCCAGCTATAACTCGGAGGACCCGGTCGATTCTAGCACAGATACGCAGTATTTT.

V gene TRBV7-9 combines with J gene TRBJ2-1, with a possible D match to TRBD1 (6 bases). The length of the CDR3 is 14 residues. The V gene's germline CDR1 is SEHNR and CDR2 FQNEAQ (reference sequence). The ends were cut back, 3 bases at V and 9 bases at J, with 15 bases in the middle. CDR3 loop: CASSFDTGRTEQFF. The DNA of the CDR3 is TGTGCCAGCAGCTTCGATACAGGGCGCACTGAGCAGTTCTTC. Together with reference TRBV7-9 and TRBJ2-1, the CDR3 gives the full variable domain: DTGVSQNPRHKITKRGQNVTFRCDPISEHNRLYWYRQTLGQGPEFLTYFQNEAQLEKSRLLSDRFSAERPKGSFSTLEIQRTEQGDSAMYLCASSFDTGRTEQFFGPGTRLTVL.

In its sample, this clonotype was seen a few times. This chain connects TRBV29-1 to TRBJ2-2; 8 positions match TRBD1. The germline V gene encodes CDR1 SQVTM and CDR2 ANQGSEA. The junction had 15 bases not matched to a gene; V was cut back by 3 bases and J by 6 bases. CDR3 length equals 17 residues. The CDR3 nucleotides read TGCAGCGTTGACGTAGGACAGGGCCCCCGGGTAGCCGGGGAGCTGTTTTTT. Encoded protein: CSVDVGQGPRVAGELFF.

This clonotype occurred a few times. The chain joins TRBV5-1 to TRBJ2-4, with 8 nucleotides matching TRBD2. The J call may not be correct, given that the DNA end is closer to TRBJ2-7. CDR1 and CDR2 (germline): SGHRS, YFSETQ. CDR3 size: 12 residues. CDR3 sequence: CASSLGTSEQYF. CDR3 sequence (DNA): TGCGCCAGCAGCTTAGGGACTAGCGAGCAGTACTTC.

This clonotype was observed a few times. The V gene is TRBV7-6, the J gene TRBJ1-2; D gene uncertain. CDR1 SGHVS and CDR2 FNYEAQ come from the germline V gene. Trimming took off 5 bases at V and 2 bases at J, with 12 bases between the two ends. This CDR3 is 14 amino acids long. The CDR3 here is CASSPSRDNYGYTF. The CDR3 bases are TGTGCCAGCAGCCCCTCTAGAGACAACTATGGCTACACCTTC.

The CDR3 sequence is CASSLTARSDTGELFF. DNA of the CDR3: TGTGCCAGCAGCTTAACGGCTAGATCGGACACCGGGGAGCTGTTTTTT. The rearrangement links TRBV7-3 to TRBJ2-2; D is ambiguous. The CDR3 covers 16 residues. V gave up 0 bases and J gave up 3 bases, with 11 bases separating them. Germline loops: CDR1 SGHTA, CDR2 FQGTGA.

This clonotype was observed at least ten times. This chain joins TRBV10-3 and TRBJ1-2; D is unclear. V lost 2 bases to trimming and J lost 2 bases, with 12 bases between them. CDR3 length equals 15 residues. Per germline, CDR1 ENHRY and CDR2 SYGVKD. CDR3 protein: CAISEQEALNYGYTF. The CDR3 coding sequence is TGTGCCATCAGTGAGCAAGAAGCACTGAACTATGGCTACACCTTC.

The chain has TRBV7-6 and TRBJ1-2; possibly TRBD1 for D (5 bases). CDR1 is SGHVS, CDR2 FNYEAQ, per germline. CDR3 length: 13 amino acids. The V end lost 5 bases, the J end lost 2 bases, and 9 bases lay between the germline ends. The CDR3 loop is CASSKTENYGYTF. The DNA of the CDR3 is TGTGCCAGCAGCAAGACAGAAAACTATGGCTACACCTTC.

This clonotype has a handful of counts. V and J are TRBV12-3 or TRBV12-4 and TRBJ2-7; D is perhaps TRBD1 (5 bases). This CDR3 comprises 17 residues. V was shortened by 3 bases and J by 2 bases, with 20 bases between the two germline ends. Here the CDR3 reads CASSLGYESAGTYEQYF. In DNA form, the CDR3 reads TGTGCCAGCAGTTTGGGGTACGAGTCGGCAGGGACCTACGAGCAGTACTTC.

J is TRBJ2-1 and V is TRBV29-1; D is unclear. The CDR3 loop spans 12 amino acids. V was clipped by 2 bases and J by 5 bases, with 7 bases between them. In germline, CDR1 is SQVTM, CDR2 ANQGSEA. CDR3 bases: TGCAGCGTTGAACATGGGAACAATGAGCAGTTCTTC. It is translated as CSVEHGNNEQFF.

In nucleotides, the CDR3 is TGTGCCATCAGTGAGGGACAGGGGATCTACGAGCAGTACTTC. Translating gives CAISEGQGIYEQYF. V usage is TRBV10-3 and J usage is TRBJ2-4, with 9 bases aligning to TRBD1. The DNA end is more similar to TRBJ2-7, so the J call may be wrong. The CDR3 has 14 amino acids. CDR1 ENHRY and CDR2 SYGVKD come from the germline V gene.

CDR3 sequence reads: CSALVGGSNYGYTF. The CDR3 nucleotides are TGCAGTGCCCTAGTGGGGGGTAGTAACTATGGCTACACCTTC. The chain carries TRBV20-1 and TRBJ1-2, with D maybe TRBD1 (5 bases). This CDR3 is 14 amino acids long. The V gene's germline CDR1 is DFQATT and CDR2 SNEGSKA (reference sequence). With 6 bases removed from V and 1 base from J, the gap between germline ends came to 15 bases.

The sample holds one count of this clonotype. The rearrangement joins TRBV6-5 to TRBJ1-2; D is ambiguous. This CDR3 spans 14 amino acids. Germline V lookup: CDR1 MNHEY, CDR2 SVGAGI. Trimming took 6 bases from V and 0 from J, leaving 11 bases between them. The CDR3 is CASSPAGPNYGYTF. The CDR3 nucleotides are TGTGCCAGCAGCCCAGCAGGTCCTAACTATGGCTACACCTTC.

J is TRBJ1-1 and V is TRBV7-9; 8 nucleotides agree with TRBD1. The CDR3 spans 14 residues. V was pared by 5 bases and J by 4 bases, with 6 bases of the junction left unmatched. Germline loops: CDR1 SEHNR, CDR2 FQNEAQ (reference sequence). The CDR3 bases are TGTGCCAGCAGCCCGGACAGGGCGGCCACTGAAGCTTTCTTT. This gives the protein CASSPDRAATEAFF.

The genes are TRBV7-2 and TRBJ2-7; perhaps TRBD1 as D (5 bases). The ends were cut back, 1 base at V and 11 bases at J, with 15 bases in the middle. The CDR3 spans 13 residues. Germline loops: CDR1 SGHTA, CDR2 FQGNSA. The chain's CDR3 is CASSLVLTDAKYF. DNA of the CDR3: TGTGCCAGCAGCTTAGTTCTGACAGACGCTAAGTACTTC.

This clonotype was detected many times. This may be a read error, as it is one base from a much larger clone. The chain is built from TRBV28 and TRBJ2-7; D not certain. CDR3 length equals 12 residues. CDR1 MDHEN and CDR2 SYDVKM come from the germline V gene. Trimming left V 6 bases short and J 0 bases short, with 6 bases between. CDR3 coding DNA: TGTGCCAGCAGACTGAGCTCCTACGAGCAGTACTTC. Translating it yields CASRLSSYEQYF.

DNA for the CDR3: TGTGCCAGCAGGGAGGGACTAGCGGGGAACAATGAGCAGTACTTC. Encoded protein: CASREGLAGNNEQYF. The rearrangement links TRBV7-2 to TRBJ2-4; 13 bases align to TRBD2. V lost 6 bases to trimming and J lost 13 bases; unmatched junction nucleotides: 12. From germline, CDR1 is SGHTA and CDR2 FQGNSA. The CDR3 length is 15 residues.

This clonotype was detected a few times. V is TRBV29-1 and J is TRBJ2-5; D is tentatively TRBD1 or TRBD2 (6 bases each). V lost 6 bases and J lost 5, with 16 bases in between. The CDR3 has 13 residues. Germline V CDR1 and CDR2: SQVTM, ANQGSEA. The CDR3 is CSVGDGGGETQYF. The CDR3 bases are TGCAGCGTGGGGGATGGAGGGGGGGAGACCCAGTACTTC.

The chain combines TRBV6-1 with TRBJ2-1, with 8 bases matching TRBD1. The CDR3 length is 15 residues. Per germline, CDR1 MNHNS and CDR2 SASEGT. Trimming at V came to 4 bases and at J to 13 bases, leaving 15 bases not matched to a gene. For the CDR3, the DNA is TGTGCCAGCAGTGCCTCGACAGGGGTGGGGGAGACCCAGTTCTTC. It specifies CASSASTGVGETQFF.

The genes are TRBV4-3 and TRBJ2-3; D is undetermined. The length of the CDR3 is 17 residues. Germline CDR1 reads LGHNA; CDR2 reads YSLEER. The V gene lost 0 bases and the J gene lost 0 bases, with 13 bases spanning the gap. CDR3: CASSQEVGIYSTDTQYF. CDR3 DNA: TGCGCCAGCAGCCAAGAAGTTGGCATCTATAGCACAGATACGCAGTATTTT.

The chain combines TRBV20-1 with TRBJ2-7; D is possibly TRBD1 (7 bases). The CDR3 has 15 amino acids. The germline gives CDR1 DFQATT, CDR2 SNEGSKA (reference sequence). V was cut by 1 base and J by 5 bases, with 18 bases left in between. The CDR3 is CSARGPGQRRDEQYF. The CDR3 DNA follows: TGCAGTGCTAGAGGACCGGGACAGCGGAGGGACGAGCAGTACTTC.

The table lists this clonotype with a few counts. This sequence joins TRBV3-1 and TRBJ1-2; D possibly corresponds to TRBD1 (6 bases). The germline gives CDR1 LGHDT, CDR2 YNNKEL (reference sequence). The CDR3 is 15 amino acids. V gave up 4 bases and J gave up 6 bases, with 18 bases separating them. As DNA, the CDR3 is TGTGCCAGCAGCCTTACTGCGGGGGCGCAGCATGGCTACACCTTC. Translation gives CASSLTAGAQHGYTF.

In its sample, this clonotype was seen a few times. This chain joins TRBV6-6 and TRBJ2-3, with 9 bases matching TRBD2. CDR1 and CDR2 from the germline V gene are MNHNY and SVGAGI (reference sequence). The CDR3 has 14 amino acids. V lost 8 bases to trimming and J lost 5 bases; unmatched junction nucleotides: 8. This CDR3 is CASEGTSRRDTQYF. CDR3 in DNA: TGTGCCAGCGAGGGGACTAGCAGGAGAGATACGCAGTATTTT.

This clonotype came up a few times. The chain employs TRBV20-1 and TRBJ1-1, with D unclear. CDR3 length: 12 residues. Trimming stripped 6 bases from V and 0 bases from J, with 8 bases between. Germline-derived CDR1 and CDR2 are DFQATT and SNEGSKA (reference sequence). This CDR3 is CSATDLNTEAFF. In DNA form, the CDR3 reads TGCAGTGCAACGGACCTGAACACTGAAGCTTTCTTT.

Only a few counts were recorded for this clonotype. The J gene is TRBJ2-1, the V gene TRBV29-1; a possible D gene is TRBD1 (6 bases). CDR3 length: 13 amino acids. V dropped 1 base and J dropped 4 bases, with 8 bases sitting between them. The V gene's germline CDR1 is SQVTM and CDR2 ANQGSEA. The CDR3 loop reads CSVEVGQYNEQFF. The DNA of the CDR3 is TGCAGCGTTGAAGTAGGACAGTACAATGAGCAGTTCTTC.

The rearrangement uses TRBV24-1 and TRBJ1-5, with D perhaps TRBD1 (5 bases). V shed 1 base and J shed 3 bases, with 12 bases lying between them. The germline V gene has CDR1 KGHDR and CDR2 SFDVKD. The CDR3 consists of 16 residues. The CDR3 DNA follows: TGTGCCACCAGTGATTTTGGAGGGGATATCAATCAGCCCCAGCATTTT. It codes for CATSDFGGDINQPQHF.